This TCR beta chain was documented in a study of T cells after yellow fever vaccination. Ten or more counts support this clonotype. The antigen is undetermined. V shed 3 bases and J 7 bases; nucleotides not matched to a gene: 4. The CDR3 contains 14 residues. UMIs and a universal primer site were added when TCR cDNA was made by 5'RACE template switching. Via MiXCR, TCRdb re-called the 5' RACE reads, giving one row per CDR3 protein. The data show about 340,000 distinct CDR3 sequences, with roughly an eighth seen just once and about 3% held by the top ten. Overall study findings and caveats: Secondary responses were weaker yet peaked faster, day 5 versus 15.

The V gene is TRBV12-3 or TRBV12-4, the J gene TRBJ1-4; 8 nucleotides align to TRBD1. The source was CD4+ T cells sorted from PBMCs, collected 15 days after the yellow fever booster vaccination. This receptor was identified in a man aged 18 to 30 who received the YFV17D yellow fever vaccine. CDR3 bases: TGTGCCAGCAGTTTGAGACAGGGGTCTGAAAAACTGTTTTTT. Amino acid sequence: CASSLRQGSEKLFF.